Described below is a single T cell receptor (beta chain) sequence and its context. Its antigen is currently unknown. The data were obtained in a study of beta chain features in type 1 diabetes. Findings and limits, study-wide: In every one of the four CD4+ subsets, TCRB CDR3s were moderately but significantly shorter in Type 1 diabetes patients.

The V end was cut by 6 bases, the J end by 1 base, with 11 bases between. This CDR3 has 13 residues. CDR1 and CDR2 from the germline V gene are SQVTM and ANQGSEA. Reverse transcribing all isolated RNA meant expressed TCRB transcripts were sequenced. The method was immunoSEQ multiplex PCR; TCRdb's version includes in-frame clones alone and lacks a portion of them. The sample yields 630,000 or so clones, over 13% seen once. Specimen: naive CD4+ T cells from blood. The J gene is TRBJ2-3, the V gene TRBV29-1; a possible D gene is TRBD1 (6 bases). The TCR was taken from a man between 18 and 29 years old with type 1 diabetes. CDR3 in amino acids: CSVFHRGTDTQYF. The DNA for the CDR3 is TGCAGCGTATTCCACAGGGGCACAGATACGCAGTATTTT.